This TCR beta chain appears in the sequencing data of a study of shared clonotypes between healthy human individuals (dated by TCRdb to 2018 to 2021). With regard to the full study: Two women and a few men aged 18 to 49 years were included in the cohort. For each donor, three plates each were used for CD4 naive and CD4 memory, two plates were used for CD8 naive, and one plate was used for CD8 memory. Libraries were prepared and TCR repertoires were sequenced by different laboratories using diverse techniques, in order to increase sequencing depth and limit assay-specific biases. The study deeply sequenced blood TCR repertoires of about 5 healthy adults to estimate repertoire size and the extent of clonotype sharing between individuals. Leukapheresis yielded between about 0.9 and 10 billion PBMCs per donor.

The research as a whole found: Because the study included a small number of donors, the genetic and exposure-history diversity represented was limited. Sampling was limited to blood, and TCR repertoires in tissue likely differ from TCR repertoires in blood. Clonotypes shared by all four sorted-subset donors showed higher generation probabilities than non-shared clonotypes. Larger estimated clonotype richness was generally found for naive subsets than for memory subsets. Pairwise subsampling led to the expectation that sequencing depth would affect the degree of clonotype sharing among donors. Approximately 5% of naive CD4, 3.5% of naive CD8, about 2.4% of memory CD4, and roughly 0.4% of memory CD8 clonotypes were shared across several donors. Incomplete sequencing was indicated by rarefaction of sorted-subset datasets, despite the large sequencing depth.

Remarks on this clone: Its antigen remains undetermined. No much larger clonotype is one base removed from it; base qualities were not supplied.

Using the deep immunoSEQ assay, TCR CDR3 regions were amplified from genomic DNA by multiplex PCR. Extracted genomic DNA from each cell subset was distributed evenly across all wells of several immunoSEQ 96-well plates, and each plate was treated as a replicate. For sorted subsets, 200 to 250 ng genomic DNA, equal to some 28,000 T cell genomes, was loaded into each replicate PCR. The purified libraries were quantified using a Qubit 3.0 fluorometer, sized with a Bioanalyzer 2100, and then quantified again using the KAPA Library Quantification kit. Each immunoSEQ 96-well plate was sequenced on its own single-read 150-cycle Illumina NextSeq 550 flow cell. The paper's data handling went like this. Because the immunoSEQ output held only junctional sequences and lacked quality scores, the filtering could not match the filtering applied to full-length reads. To assign V/J genes and CDR3, sequences were annotated against IMGT germline references using PyIR, a Python wrapper for IgBLAST v1.9. Any read was removed if the V/J assignment was weak (E-value above 1e-6), the CDR3 was missing, or the read contained stop codons, out-of-frame junctions, or ambiguous translated residues. V3J clonotypes were defined by identical inferred V gene, J gene, and CDR3 amino acid sequence. To compute the percentage overlap between repertoires, the number of shared unique clonotypes was divided by the size of the smaller repertoire. Richness of each repertoire was evaluated using RTK rarefaction, the Chao1 estimator, and Recon v2.1 estimates of unobserved clonotypes. For all TCRbeta clonotypes obtained by the gDNA method from a handful of donors, generation probabilities were computed with OLGA. TCRdb mirrors the immuneACCESS table, restricted to in-frame sequences. Some clones are absent from its copies; in checked studies, under half trace to an unresolved V gene, and the reason for the others is unknown. V and J calls and clone size are given by that table; D and trimming were obtained from the DNA. The sample table shows a few million clones, and 90% to 95% are seen once. The top ten hold around 0.4% of the sample.

Donors were healthy HIV-negative adults with no recently reported acute infections or vaccinations. All donors were Caucasian adults living in Nashville, Tennessee, USA. CD4+ T cells were enriched by magnetic negative selection, after which naive cells were positively selected on CD45RA and the negative fraction was taken as the memory subset. After blood collection by leukapheresis, PBMCs were isolated using Ficoll-Histopaque density gradient centrifugation and then cryopreserved in the vapor phase of liquid nitrogen. Purity and quantity of every magnetically sorted T cell population were checked by analytical flow cytometry. Genomic DNA was isolated from each sorted fraction and quantified by UV absorbance on a Nanodrop 2000c. V and J are trimmed by 5 bases and 2 bases, and the gene matches miss 3 bases of the junction. CDR1 and CDR2 are read off the germline V gene (reference sequence) as MNHNY and SVGAGI. The CDR3 covers 13 residues, taking in both the cysteine and the phenylalanine. The entry retains the CDR3 DNA only, 39 bases that are in frame from base 1.

The chain uses TRBV6-6 and TRBJ2-7; 7 bases in the middle match TRBD2. The sequencing sample was made of naive CD4+ T cells from PBMCs. The intended sense of this specimen's cell subset or site label: CD45RA+ positively selected. The sequence was collected from a man between 18 and 29 years old in good health. Some clones in this sample may be carry-over from other donors' samples. The CDR3 has the sequence CASSRSGTYEQYF. The nucleotide sequence reads as follows: TGTGCCAGCAGTAGAAGCGGGACCTACGAGCAGTACTTC.